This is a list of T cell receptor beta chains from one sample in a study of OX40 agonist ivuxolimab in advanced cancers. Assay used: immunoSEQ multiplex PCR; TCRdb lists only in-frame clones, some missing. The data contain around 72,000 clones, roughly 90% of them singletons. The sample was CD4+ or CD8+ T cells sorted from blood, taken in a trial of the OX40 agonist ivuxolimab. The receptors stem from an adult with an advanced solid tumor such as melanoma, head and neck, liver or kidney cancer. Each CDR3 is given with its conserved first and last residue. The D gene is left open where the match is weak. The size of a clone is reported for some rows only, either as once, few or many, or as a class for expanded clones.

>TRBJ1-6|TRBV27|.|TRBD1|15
CASSWNDREGSPLHF
TGTGCCAGCAGTTGGAACGACAGGGAGGGTTCACCCCTCCACTTT
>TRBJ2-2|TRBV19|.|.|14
CASSTQGWAGELFF
TGTGCCAGTAGTACACAGGGATGGGCCGGGGAGCTGTTTTTT
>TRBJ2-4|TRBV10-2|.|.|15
CASSEAGMTKNIQYF
TGCGCCAGCAGTGAGGCAGGGATGACCAAAAACATTCAGTACTTC
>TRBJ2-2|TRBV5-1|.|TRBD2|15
CASSLSLAGAGELFF
TGCGCCAGCAGCTTGTCACTAGCGGGAGCCGGGGAGCTGTTTTTT
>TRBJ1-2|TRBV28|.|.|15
CASSLTGPLAAIHTF
TGTGCCAGCAGTCTTACCGGACCCCTGGCCGCGATCCACACCTTC
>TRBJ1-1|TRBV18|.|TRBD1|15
CASSPRGQGNTEAFF
TGTGCCAGCTCACCTAGGGGACAGGGGAACACTGAAGCTTTCTTT
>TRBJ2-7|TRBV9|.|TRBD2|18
CASSREASGSISAYEQYF
TGTGCCAGCAGCCGAGAGGCTAGCGGTAGTATCTCGGCCTACGAGCAGTACTTC
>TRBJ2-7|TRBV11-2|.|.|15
CASSLRGGPTYEQYF
TGTGCCAGCAGCTTACGTGGGGGGCCAACCTACGAGCAGTACTTC
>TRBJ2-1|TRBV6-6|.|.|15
CASSYSGGVYNEQFF
TGTGCCAGCAGTTACTCGGGGGGAGTGTACAATGAGCAGTTCTTC
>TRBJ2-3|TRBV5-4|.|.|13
CASSLNSPDTQYF
TGTGCCAGCAGCTTGAACAGCCCAGATACGCAGTATTTT
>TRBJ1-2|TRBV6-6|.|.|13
CASTQRDGSGYTF
TGTGCCAGCACCCAAAGGGACGGCAGTGGCTACACCTTC
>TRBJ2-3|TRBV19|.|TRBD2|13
CASRTSGTDTQYF
TGTGCCAGTAGGACTAGCGGTACAGATACGCAGTATTTT
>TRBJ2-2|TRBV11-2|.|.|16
CASSLNRGSFTGELFF
TGTGCCAGCAGCTTAAACCGTGGGAGTTTCACCGGGGAGCTGTTTTTT
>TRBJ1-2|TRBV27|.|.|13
CASSLSGNYGYTF
TGTGCCAGCAGTTTATCGGGTAACTATGGCTACACCTTC
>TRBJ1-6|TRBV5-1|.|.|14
CASSLAGYNSPLHF
TGCGCCAGCAGCTTAGCCGGCTATAATTCACCCCTCCACTTT
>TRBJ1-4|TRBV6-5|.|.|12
CASRSFIEKLFF
TGTGCCAGCAGGTCATTTATTGAAAAACTGTTTTTT
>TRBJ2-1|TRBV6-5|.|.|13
CASTERFSNEQFF
TGTGCCAGCACCGAGCGGTTCTCCAATGAGCAGTTCTTC
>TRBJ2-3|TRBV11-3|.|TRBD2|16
CASSLRAGGSTDTQYF
TGTGCCAGCAGCTTACGGGCGGGCGGGAGTACAGATACGCAGTATTTT
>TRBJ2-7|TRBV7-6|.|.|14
CASSLTVRTYEQYF
TGTGCCAGCAGCTTAACCGTCAGAACCTACGAGCAGTACTTC
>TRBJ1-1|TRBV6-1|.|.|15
CASSGKGVGDTEAFF
TGTGCCAGCAGCGGAAAGGGTGTAGGGGACACTGAAGCTTTCTTT
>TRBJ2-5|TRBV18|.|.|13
CASSPRTEETQYF
TGTGCCAGCTCACCTCGAACAGAAGAGACCCAGTACTTC
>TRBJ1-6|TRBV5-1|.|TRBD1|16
CASSWAGTGTESPLHF
TGCGCCAGCAGCTGGGCAGGGACAGGGACTGAATCACCCCTCCACTTT
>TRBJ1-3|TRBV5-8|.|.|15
CASSLGGTQGNTIYF
TGTGCCAGCAGTCTCGGGGGTACTCAAGGAAACACCATATATTTT
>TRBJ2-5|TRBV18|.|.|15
CASSPPAGASETQYF
TGTGCCAGCTCACCACCGGCAGGGGCATCAGAGACCCAGTACTTC
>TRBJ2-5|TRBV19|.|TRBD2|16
CASRDSSGGIGKTQYF
TGTGCCAGTAGGGATTCGAGCGGGGGGATTGGAAAGACCCAGTACTTC
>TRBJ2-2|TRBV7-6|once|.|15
CASSQGYVITGELFF
TGTGCCAGCAGCCAGGGTTACGTTATCACCGGGGAGCTGTTTTTT
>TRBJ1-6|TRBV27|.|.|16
CASAPDSGESYSPLHF
TGTGCCAGCGCTCCCGACAGCGGGGAAAGTTATTCACCCCTCCACTTT
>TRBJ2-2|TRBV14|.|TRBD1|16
CASSQVRTGSAGELFF
TGTGCCAGCAGCCAAGTGCGGACAGGCAGCGCCGGGGAGCTGTTTTTT
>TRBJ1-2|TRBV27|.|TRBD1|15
CASRTSRTGGIGYTF
TGTGCCAGCAGGACATCGAGGACAGGGGGCATCGGCTACACCTTC
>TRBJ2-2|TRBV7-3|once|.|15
CASSTSRRGTGELFF
TGTGCCAGCAGCACTAGCAGGCGCGGCACCGGGGAGCTGTTTTTT